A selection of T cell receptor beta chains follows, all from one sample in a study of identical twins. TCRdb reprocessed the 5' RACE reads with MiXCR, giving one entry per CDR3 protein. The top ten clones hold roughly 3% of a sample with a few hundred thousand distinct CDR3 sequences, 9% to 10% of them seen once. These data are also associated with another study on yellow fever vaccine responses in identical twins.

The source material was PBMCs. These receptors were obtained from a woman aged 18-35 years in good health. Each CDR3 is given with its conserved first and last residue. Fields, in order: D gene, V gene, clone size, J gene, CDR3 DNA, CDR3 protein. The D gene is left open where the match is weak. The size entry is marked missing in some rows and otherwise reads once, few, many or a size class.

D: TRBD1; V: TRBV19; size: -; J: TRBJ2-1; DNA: TGTGCCAGCGCCCGACAGGGGAAGACTCTCGGAGATTTCAATGAGCAGTTCTTC; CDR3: CASARQGKTLGDFNEQFF
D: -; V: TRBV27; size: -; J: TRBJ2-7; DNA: TGTGCCAGCAGTGATACTACCTCCTACGAGCAGTACTTC; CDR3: CASSDTTSYEQYF
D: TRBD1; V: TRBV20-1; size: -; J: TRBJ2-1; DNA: TGCAGTGCAACTCACAGGGGCTCCTACAATGAGCAGTTCTTC; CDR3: CSATHRGSYNEQFF
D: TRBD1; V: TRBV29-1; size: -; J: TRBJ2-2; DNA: TGCAGCGTCCTGACAGGGGATGAAAGCAACACCGGGGAGCTGTTTTTT; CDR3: CSVLTGDESNTGELFF
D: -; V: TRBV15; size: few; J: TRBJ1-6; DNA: TGTGCCACCAGCAGGTTAATCAGCTCACCCCTCCACTTT; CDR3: CATSRLISSPLHF
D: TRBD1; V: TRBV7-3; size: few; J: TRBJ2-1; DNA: TGTGCCAGCAGCCCTCTGACAGGGGGCGAGTACAATGAGCAGTTCTTC; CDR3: CASSPLTGGEYNEQFF
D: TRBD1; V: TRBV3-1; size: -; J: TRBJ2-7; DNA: TGTGCCAGCAGCCAGACGCTCCGGACAGGGAACTCCTACGAGCAGTACTTC; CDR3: CASSQTLRTGNSYEQYF
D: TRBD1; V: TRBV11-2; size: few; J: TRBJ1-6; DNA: TGTGCCAGCAGCCTCGGGACAGGGTTTTCACCCCTCCACTTT; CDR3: CASSLGTGFSPLHF
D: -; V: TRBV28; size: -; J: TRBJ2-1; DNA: TGTGCCAGCAGGGGAGGAAAGTTTGAGCAGTTCTTC; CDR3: CASRGGKFEQFF
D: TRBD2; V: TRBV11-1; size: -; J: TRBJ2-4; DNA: TGTGCCAGCAGCTTAGTGGCTGCGGGAGGTTCGATAGCCAAAAACATTCAGTACTTC; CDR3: CASSLVAAGGSIAKNIQYF